The clone carrying this T cell receptor beta chain was counted only a few times. The antigen is unknown. These data come from a study of neurological immune-mediated disorders. General observations from the study: The most TCR clonal expansion was seen in HTLV-1-associated myelopathy, and the least was seen in multiple sclerosis, which fell below healthy controls.

The time point was: longitudinal time-point 1 (baseline). Germline V lookup: CDR1 SNHLY, CDR2 FYNNEI. The CDR3 spans 14 residues. V dropped 7 bases and J dropped 5; count of bases not matched to a gene: 4. TCRdb reanalysed the 5' RACE reads using MiXCR and keeps one entry per CDR3 protein. The table includes tens of thousands of distinct CDR3 sequences, about 10% detected once. V is TRBV2 and J is TRBJ1-6; 8 bases fit TRBD1. The clonotype originates from a male donor with HTLV-1-associated myelopathy (HAM/TSP). The source material was PBMCs. The CDR3 reads CASNPGQDNSPLHF. CDR3 nucleotide sequence: TGTGCCAGCAATCCGGGACAGGATAATTCACCCCTCCACTTT.